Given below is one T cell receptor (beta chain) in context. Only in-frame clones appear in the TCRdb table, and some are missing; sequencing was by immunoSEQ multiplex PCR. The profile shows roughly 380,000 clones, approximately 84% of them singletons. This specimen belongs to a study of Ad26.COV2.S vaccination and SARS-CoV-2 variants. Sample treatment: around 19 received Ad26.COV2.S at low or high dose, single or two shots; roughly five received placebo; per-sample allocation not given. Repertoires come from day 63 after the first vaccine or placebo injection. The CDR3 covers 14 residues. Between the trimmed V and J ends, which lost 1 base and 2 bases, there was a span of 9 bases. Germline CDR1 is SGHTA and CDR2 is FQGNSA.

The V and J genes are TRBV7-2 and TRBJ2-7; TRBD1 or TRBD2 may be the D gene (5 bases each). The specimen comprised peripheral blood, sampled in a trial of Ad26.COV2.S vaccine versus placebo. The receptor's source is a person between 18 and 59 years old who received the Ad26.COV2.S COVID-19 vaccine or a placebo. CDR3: CASSLDEGPYEQYF. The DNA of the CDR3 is TGTGCCAGCAGCTTAGATGAGGGGCCCTACGAGCAGTACTTC.